The 16 T cell receptor beta chains below were found in one sample sequenced in a study of OX40 agonist ivuxolimab in advanced cancers. Some clones are missing from TCRdb's copy, which holds only in-frame ones; the method was immunoSEQ multiplex PCR. The sample includes 73,000 or so clones, more than 85% of them seen just once. Sequencing was performed on CD4+ or CD8+ T cells sorted from blood, taken in a trial of the OX40 agonist ivuxolimab. The receptors shown here come from an adult with an advanced solid tumor such as melanoma, head and neck, liver or kidney cancer.

Details on this clone: The junction departs from the called germline gene at one end, perhaps through a read error. V usage is TRBV7-7 and J usage is TRBJ2-2; D might be TRBD1 or TRBD2, each matching 5 bases. CDR3 length: 15 residues. The germline V gene encodes CDR1 SSHAT and CDR2 FNYEAQ (reference sequence). CDR3: CASSFLGPLTGELFF. The DNA of the CDR3 is TGTGCTAGCAGCTTCTTGGGACCGCTTACCGGGGAGCTGTTTTTT. Looking up the rest from reference TRBV7-7 and TRBJ2-2 gives the full variable domain: GAGVSQSPRYKVTKRGQDVTLRCDPISSHATLYWYQQALGQGPEFLTYFNYEAQPDKSGLPSDRFSAERPEGSISTLTIQRTEQRDSAMYRCASSFLGPLTGELFFGEGSRLTVL.

CDR3 DNA: TGTGCCAGCAGCGGCCTGGGACAGGGTACAGATACGCAGTATTTT. This encodes CASSGLGQGTDTQYF. This chain uses TRBV9 with TRBJ2-3; the match to TRBD1 covers 9 bases. The CDR3 is 15 residues long. Germline V gene lookup returns CDR1 SGDLS and CDR2 YYNGEE. The V and J ends lost 3 bases and 3 bases, in that order; junction bases with no gene match: 5.

This clone was detected only a few times. The V gene is TRBV4-3, the J gene TRBJ2-2; 9 bases map to TRBD1. CDR1 and CDR2 from the germline V gene are LGHNA and YSLEER. Losses at the gene ends were 3 bases for V and 2 bases for J; bases not matched to a gene: 4. This CDR3 contains 16 residues. The CDR3 DNA is TGCGCCAGCAGCCAGGGGACAGGGTTAAACACCGGGGAGCTGTTTTTT. Protein sequence: CASSQGTGLNTGELFF.

This chain joins TRBV6-4 and TRBJ2-3, with 11 bases matching TRBD1. The V gene end was trimmed by 2 bases and the J gene end by 5 bases; junction bases not matched to a gene: 12. Germline loops: CDR1 MRHNA, CDR2 SNTAGT. The CDR3 runs 18 residues. The CDR3 region is CASSDPASGTGGVDTQYF. The CDR3 region has the DNA TGTGCCAGCAGTGACCCAGCCTCCGGGACAGGGGGTGTAGATACGCAGTATTTT.

The gene calls are TRBV4-1 and TRBJ2-3; 14 bases fit TRBD2. CDR3 length: 18 residues. The J segment lost 2 bases and the V segment lost 3 bases, leaving 7 bases of the junction unmatched. Germline V gene sequence: CDR1 MGHRA, CDR2 YSYEKL. CDR3 loop: CASSHRTSGGLDTDTQYF. DNA for the CDR3: TGCGCCAGCAGCCACAGGACTAGCGGGGGGTTGGACACAGATACGCAGTATTTT.

The rearrangement uses TRBV19 and TRBJ1-6; D gene ambiguous. Trimming took off 1 base at V and 10 bases at J, with 14 bases between the two ends. The CDR3 is 15 residues long. The V gene's germline CDR1 is LNHDA and CDR2 SQIVND (reference sequence). The CDR3 nucleotides read TGTGCCAGTAGTATAGGCGTGAGTTGGAGGTCACCCCTCCACTTT. Protein sequence: CASSIGVSWRSPLHF.

This clone has only a few counts. The chain recombines TRBV19 with TRBJ1-5, with 9 nucleotides matching TRBD1. The CDR3 is 16 amino acids. Germline CDR1 and CDR2: LNHDA and SQIVND (reference sequence). V lost 6 bases and J lost 6; bases outside the gene matches: 12. The CDR3: CASRRGGQGQRQPQHF. CDR3 DNA sequence: TGTGCCAGTAGAAGGGGGGGACAGGGTCAACGTCAGCCCCAGCATTTT.

Here the CDR3 reads CASSLSGEGQYF. Here the CDR3 DNA reads TGTGCCAGCAGTTTATCCGGGGAAGGGCAGTACTTC. The chain employs TRBV27 and TRBJ2-7, with D possibly matching TRBD2 (5 bases). Trimming stripped 0 bases from V and 9 bases from J, with 9 bases between. CDR3 length equals 12 residues. Germline V CDR1 and CDR2: MNHEY, SMNVEV (reference sequence).

This chain uses TRBV15 with TRBJ2-2; 8 bases align to TRBD1. The CDR3 runs to 16 residues. The V and J ends lost 0 bases and 4 bases, in that order; junction bases with no gene match: 4. Looked up from germline, CDR1 is LNHNV and CDR2 is YYDKDF (reference sequence). The chain's CDR3 is CATSRDRQGITGELFF. The CDR3 coding sequence is TGTGCCACCAGCAGAGATCGACAGGGGATCACCGGGGAGCTGTTTTTT.

The chain uses TRBV11-2 and TRBJ2-7; TRBD1 agrees at 7 bases. Per the germline V gene, CDR1 is SGHAT and CDR2 is FQNNGV. There are 14 residues in the CDR3. V lost 1 base, J lost 2 bases, and 2 bases stayed unmatched. The chain's CDR3 is CASSLVGTAYEQYF. CDR3 nucleotides: TGTGCCAGCAGCTTAGTAGGGACAGCCTACGAGCAGTACTTC. Supplemented by reference TRBV11-2 and TRBJ2-7, the full variable domain reads EAGVAQSPRYKIIEKRQSVAFWCNPISGHATLYWYQQILGQGPKLLIQFQNNGVVDDSQLPKDRFSAERLKGVDSTLKIQPAKLEDSAVYLCASSLVGTAYEQYFGPGTRLTVT.

This chain connects TRBV9 to TRBJ2-1; D is ambiguous. CDR1 and CDR2 from the germline V gene are SGDLS and YYNGEE. The V end lost 0 bases, the J end lost 6 bases, and 4 bases lay between the germline ends. CDR3 length equals 12 residues. CDR3 coding DNA: TGTGCCAGCAGCGTAGGGGCCAATGAGCAGTTCTTC. This gives the protein CASSVGANEQFF.

The rearrangement joins TRBV6-1 to TRBJ1-1, with a possible D match to TRBD1 (5 bases). This CDR3 contains 11 residues. V lost 10 bases and J lost 10, with 16 bases in between. Germline CDR1 MNHNS, CDR2 SASEGT. CDR3 protein: CATESRVGAFF. The DNA of the CDR3 is TGTGCCACCGAATCCAGGGTGGGAGCTTTCTTT.

With respect to this clone: This same CDR3 is encoded by further DNA sequences in the sample. The genes are TRBV6-5 and TRBJ1-2, with a weak D call TRBD1 (5 bases). The CDR3 consists of 13 residues. V lost 2 bases, J lost 2 bases, and 6 bases lay in between. The germline gives CDR1 MNHEY, CDR2 SVGAGI. The CDR3 spells CASSYGGNYGYTF. CDR3 coding DNA: TGTGCCAGCAGTTACGGGGGGAACTATGGCTACACCTTC.

The sample holds a few counts of this clone. V and J are TRBV5-1 and TRBJ2-7; perhaps TRBD1 as D (6 bases). The germline V gene encodes CDR1 SGHRS and CDR2 YFSETQ. The CDR3 contains 14 residues. V gave up 2 bases and J gave up 3 bases, with 12 bases separating them. DNA of the CDR3: TGCGCCAGCAGCTTTCGACAGGACGGCTACGAGCAGTACTTC. The encoded protein is CASSFRQDGYEQYF. The entire variable domain, with the rest obtained from reference TRBV5-1 and TRBJ2-7, is as follows: KAGVTQTPRYLIKTRGQQVTLSCSPISGHRSVSWYQQTPGQGLQFLFEYFSETQRNKGNFPGRFSGRQFSNSRSEMNVSTLELGDSALYLCASSFRQDGYEQYFGPGTRLTVT.

V is TRBV10-3 and J is TRBJ2-3; D may be TRBD2 (7 bases). This CDR3 spans 14 amino acids. Between the trimmed V and J ends, which lost 10 bases and 0 bases, there was a span of 14 bases. Germline CDR1 is ENHRY and CDR2 is SYGVKD. This chain's CDR3 is CATGGLSSTDTQYF. In DNA form, the CDR3 reads TGTGCCACCGGGGGGCTTTCTAGCACAGATACGCAGTATTTT.

The genes are TRBV27 and TRBJ2-1; tentatively, D is TRBD2 (5 bases). There are 14 residues in the CDR3. V was cut by 0 bases and J by 10 bases, with 13 bases left in between. The germline CDR1 and CDR2 sequences are MNHEY and SMNVEV (reference sequence). The chain's CDR3 is CASSLSLLVEEQFF. Written as DNA, the CDR3 is TGTGCCAGCAGTTTATCCTTACTAGTCGAAGAGCAGTTCTTC.